This T cell receptor (beta chain) is from a study of read filtering for tumor transcriptome and immune sequencing. General study results and limits: Dropping single-read clonotypes raised IR-seq and RNA-seq shared-clonotype correlation. This fraction held mixed bone marrow immune cells after CD138-negative sorting.

From germline, CDR1 is MDHEN and CDR2 SYDVKM. V dropped 4 bases and J dropped 0; count of bases not matched to a gene: 5. The CDR3 covers 15 residues. Molecular barcoded adaptors covering alpha/delta and beta/gamma chains were used on approximately 400 ng RNA. Each CDR3 protein gets one entry after TCRdb re-called the reads with MiXCR. The table shows about 48,000 distinct CDR3 sequences, with approximately 18% occurring only once. This clonotype was seen repeatedly, ten times or more. The target antigen is unknown. Sequenced sample: a population of CD138-negative cells sorted from bone marrow. This receptor was taken from a donor aged 40 or over with multiple myeloma. This chain links TRBV28 with TRBJ2-7; 8 nucleotides agree with TRBD1. The chain's CDR3 is CASSSPGTGSYEQYF. DNA of the CDR3: TGTGCCAGCAGTTCGCCCGGGACAGGCTCCTACGAGCAGTACTTC.